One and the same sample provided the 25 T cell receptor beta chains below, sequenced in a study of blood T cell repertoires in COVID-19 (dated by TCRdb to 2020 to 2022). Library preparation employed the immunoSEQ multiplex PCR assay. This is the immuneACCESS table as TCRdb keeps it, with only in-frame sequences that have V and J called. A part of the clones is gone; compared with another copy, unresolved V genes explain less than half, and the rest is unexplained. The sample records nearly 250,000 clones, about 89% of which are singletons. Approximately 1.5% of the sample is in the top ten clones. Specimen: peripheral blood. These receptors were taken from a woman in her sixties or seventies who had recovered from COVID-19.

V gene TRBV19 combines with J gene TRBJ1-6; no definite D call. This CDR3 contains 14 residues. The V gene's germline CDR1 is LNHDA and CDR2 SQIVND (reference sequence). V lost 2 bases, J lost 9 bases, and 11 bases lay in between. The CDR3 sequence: CASSISGGSSPLHF. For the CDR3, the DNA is TGTGCCAGTAGTATAAGCGGAGGGAGTTCACCCCTCCACTTT.

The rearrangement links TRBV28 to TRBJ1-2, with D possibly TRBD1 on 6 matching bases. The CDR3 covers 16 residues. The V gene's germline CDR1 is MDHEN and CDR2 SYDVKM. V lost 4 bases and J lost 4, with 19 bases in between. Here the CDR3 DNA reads TGTGCCAGCAGTTGGCCCCAGCAGGGGCGCGTCTATGGCTACACCTTC. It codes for CASSWPQQGRVYGYTF.

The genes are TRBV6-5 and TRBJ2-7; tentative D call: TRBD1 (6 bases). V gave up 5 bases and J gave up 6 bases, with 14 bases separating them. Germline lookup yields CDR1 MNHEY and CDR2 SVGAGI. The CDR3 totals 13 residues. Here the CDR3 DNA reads TGTGCCAGCAGTACCCACAGGGATGGCGAGCAGTACTTC. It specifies CASSTHRDGEQYF.

The CDR3 coding sequence is TGTGCCAGCAGTGAAGTTGGAGGGAACTACGAGCAGTACTTC. Its protein product is CASSEVGGNYEQYF. The chain carries TRBV6-1 and TRBJ2-7, with D perhaps matching TRBD2 (6 bases). V lost 1 base to trimming and J lost 3 bases, with 10 bases between them. The CDR3 is 14 residues long. Germline-derived CDR1 and CDR2 are MNHNS and SASEGT.

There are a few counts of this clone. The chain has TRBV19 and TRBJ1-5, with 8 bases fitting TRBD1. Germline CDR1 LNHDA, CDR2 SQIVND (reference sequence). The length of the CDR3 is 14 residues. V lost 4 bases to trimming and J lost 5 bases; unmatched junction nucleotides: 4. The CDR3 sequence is CASSTSGGHQPQHF. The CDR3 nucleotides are TGTGCCAGTAGTACCTCAGGGGGCCATCAGCCCCAGCATTTT.

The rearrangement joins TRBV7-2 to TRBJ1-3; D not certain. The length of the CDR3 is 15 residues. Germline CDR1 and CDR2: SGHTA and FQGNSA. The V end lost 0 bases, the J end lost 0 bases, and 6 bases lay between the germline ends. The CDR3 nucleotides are TGTGCCAGCAGCTTAGCAGCTTTCTCTGGAAACACCATATATTTT. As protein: CASSLAAFSGNTIYF.

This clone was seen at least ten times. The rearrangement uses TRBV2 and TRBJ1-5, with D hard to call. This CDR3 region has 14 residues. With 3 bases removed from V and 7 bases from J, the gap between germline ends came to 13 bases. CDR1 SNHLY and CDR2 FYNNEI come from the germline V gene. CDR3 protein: CASSDTTAQQPQHF. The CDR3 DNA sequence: TGTGCCAGCAGTGATACTACCGCCCAGCAGCCCCAGCATTTT.

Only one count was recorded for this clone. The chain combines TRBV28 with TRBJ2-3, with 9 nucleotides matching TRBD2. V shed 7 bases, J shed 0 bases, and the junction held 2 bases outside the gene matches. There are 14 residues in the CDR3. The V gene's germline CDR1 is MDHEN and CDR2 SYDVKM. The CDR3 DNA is TGTGCCAGCATGGCGGGGGGGAGCACAGATACGCAGTATTTT. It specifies CASMAGGSTDTQYF.

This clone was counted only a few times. CDR3 sequence: CASKGRGLAVARSGTF. The CDR3 DNA follows: TGTGCCAGCAAAGGAAGGGGGCTAGCCGTCGCCCGGAGTGGTACCTTC. The V and J genes are TRBV28 and TRBJ1-2; 7 nucleotides align to TRBD1. The germline V gene has CDR1 MDHEN and CDR2 SYDVKM. This CDR3 region has 16 residues. The V and J ends lost 7 bases and 14 bases, in that order; junction bases with no gene match: 25.

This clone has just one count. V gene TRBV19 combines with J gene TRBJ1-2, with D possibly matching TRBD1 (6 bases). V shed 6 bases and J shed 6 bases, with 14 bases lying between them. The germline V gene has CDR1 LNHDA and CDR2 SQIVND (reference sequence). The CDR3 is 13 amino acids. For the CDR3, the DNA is TGTGCCAGTAGATACCAGGGGCAAGATGGCTACACCTTC. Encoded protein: CASRYQGQDGYTF.

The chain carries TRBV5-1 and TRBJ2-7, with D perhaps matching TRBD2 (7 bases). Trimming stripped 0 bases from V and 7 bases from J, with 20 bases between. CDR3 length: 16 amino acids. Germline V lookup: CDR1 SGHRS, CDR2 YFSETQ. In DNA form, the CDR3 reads TGCGCCAGCAGCTTGGCCCTGTCGGGGGGCTGGTGGGAGCAGTACTTC. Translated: CASSLALSGGWWEQYF.

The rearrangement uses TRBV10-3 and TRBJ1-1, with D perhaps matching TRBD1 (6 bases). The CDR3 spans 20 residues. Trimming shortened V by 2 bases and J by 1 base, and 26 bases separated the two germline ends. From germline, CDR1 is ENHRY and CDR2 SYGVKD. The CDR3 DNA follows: TGTGCCATCAGTGAGCGCCGTTCGGGGGGCGGAAGTTCCGGGAACACTGAAGCTTTCTTT. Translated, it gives CAISERRSGGGSSGNTEAFF.

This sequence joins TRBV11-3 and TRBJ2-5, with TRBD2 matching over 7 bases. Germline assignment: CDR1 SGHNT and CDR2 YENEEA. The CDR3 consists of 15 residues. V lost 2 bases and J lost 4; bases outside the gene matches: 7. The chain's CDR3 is CASSLFSGEGETQYF. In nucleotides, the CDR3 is TGTGCCAGCAGCTTATTTTCTGGGGAGGGAGAGACCCAGTACTTC.

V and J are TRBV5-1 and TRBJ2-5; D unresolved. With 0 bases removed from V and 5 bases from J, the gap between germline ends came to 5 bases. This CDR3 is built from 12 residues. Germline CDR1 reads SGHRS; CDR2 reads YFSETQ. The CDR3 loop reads CASSLVQETQYF. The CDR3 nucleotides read TGCGCCAGCAGCTTGGTGCAGGAGACCCAGTACTTC.

The CDR3 coding sequence is TGTGCCAGCAGTCCACAGGGAAACGAGCAGTACTTC. Translating gives CASSPQGNEQYF. V gene TRBV2 combines with J gene TRBJ2-7; D possibly corresponds to TRBD1 (6 bases). Trimming removed 5 bases from V and 5 bases from J, with 10 bases in between. Germline-derived CDR1 and CDR2 are SNHLY and FYNNEI. The CDR3 has 12 amino acids.

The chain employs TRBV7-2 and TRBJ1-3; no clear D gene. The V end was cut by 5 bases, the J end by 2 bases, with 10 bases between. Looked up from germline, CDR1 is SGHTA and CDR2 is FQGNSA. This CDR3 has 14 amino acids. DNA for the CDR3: TGTGCCAGCAGCCCTGACACCCCTGGAAACACCATATATTTT. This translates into CASSPDTPGNTIYF.

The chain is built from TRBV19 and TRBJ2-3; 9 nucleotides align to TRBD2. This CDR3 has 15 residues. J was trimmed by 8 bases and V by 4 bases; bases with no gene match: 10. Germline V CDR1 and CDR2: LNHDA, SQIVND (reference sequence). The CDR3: CASSTGGGAFGTQYF. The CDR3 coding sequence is TGTGCCAGTAGTACTGGCGGGGGGGCCTTCGGTACGCAGTATTTT.

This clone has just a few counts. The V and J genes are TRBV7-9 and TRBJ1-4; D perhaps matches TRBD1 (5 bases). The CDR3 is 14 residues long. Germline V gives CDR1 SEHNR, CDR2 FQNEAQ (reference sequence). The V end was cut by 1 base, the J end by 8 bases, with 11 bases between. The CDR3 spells CASSLGQGGEKLFF. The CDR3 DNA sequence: TGTGCCAGCAGCTTAGGGCAGGGAGGCGAAAAACTGTTTTTT.

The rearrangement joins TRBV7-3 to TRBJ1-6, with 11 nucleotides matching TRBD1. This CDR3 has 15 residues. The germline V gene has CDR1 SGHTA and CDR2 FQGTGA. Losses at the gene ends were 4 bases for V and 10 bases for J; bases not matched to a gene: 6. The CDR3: CASSWTGGEGSPLHF. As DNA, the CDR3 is TGTGCCAGCAGCTGGACAGGGGGCGAAGGGTCACCCCTCCACTTT.

This chain's CDR3 is CASSLSGGFYEQYF. The DNA for the CDR3 is TGCGCCAGCAGCTTGTCCGGGGGATTCTACGAGCAGTACTTC. The chain recombines TRBV5-1 with TRBJ2-7; D is possibly TRBD2 (6 bases). This CDR3 comprises 14 residues. Trimming took off 1 base at V and 3 bases at J, with 11 bases between the two ends. Germline values: CDR1 SGHRS, CDR2 YFSETQ.

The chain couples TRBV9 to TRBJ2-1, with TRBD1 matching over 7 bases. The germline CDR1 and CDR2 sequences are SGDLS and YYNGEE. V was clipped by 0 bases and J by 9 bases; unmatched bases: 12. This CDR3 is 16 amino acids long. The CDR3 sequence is CASSVGVQGTSTEQFF. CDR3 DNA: TGTGCCAGCAGCGTAGGGGTACAGGGGACCTCAACTGAGCAGTTCTTC.

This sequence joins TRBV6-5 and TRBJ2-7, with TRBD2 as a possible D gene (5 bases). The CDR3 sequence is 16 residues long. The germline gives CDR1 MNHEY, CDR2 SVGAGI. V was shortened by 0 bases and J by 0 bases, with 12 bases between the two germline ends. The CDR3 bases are TGTGCCAGCAGTTACTCCGCGGGCGAAAGCTCCTACGAGCAGTACTTC. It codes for CASSYSAGESSYEQYF.

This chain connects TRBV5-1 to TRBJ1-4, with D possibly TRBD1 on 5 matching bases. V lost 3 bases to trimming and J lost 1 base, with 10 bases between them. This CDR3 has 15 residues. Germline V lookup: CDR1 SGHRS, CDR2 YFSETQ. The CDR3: CASSSRQGTNEKLFF. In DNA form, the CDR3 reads TGCGCCAGCAGCTCGCGGCAGGGAACTAATGAAAAACTGTTTTTT. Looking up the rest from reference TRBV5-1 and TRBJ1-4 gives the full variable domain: KAGVTQTPRYLIKTRGQQVTLSCSPISGHRSVSWYQQTPGQGLQFLFEYFSETQRNKGNFPGRFSGRQFSNSRSEMNVSTLELGDSALYLCASSSRQGTNEKLFFGSGTQLSVL.

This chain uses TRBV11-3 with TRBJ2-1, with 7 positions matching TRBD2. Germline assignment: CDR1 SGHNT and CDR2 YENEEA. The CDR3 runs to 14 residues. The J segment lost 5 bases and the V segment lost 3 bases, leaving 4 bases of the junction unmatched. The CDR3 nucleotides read TGTGCCAGCAGCTTGAGCGGGACCCACAATGAGCAGTTCTTC. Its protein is CASSLSGTHNEQFF. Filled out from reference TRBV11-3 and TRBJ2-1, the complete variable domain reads EAGVVQSPRYKIIEKKQPVAFWCNPISGHNTLYWYLQNLGQGPELLIRYENEEAVDDSQLPKDRFSAERLKGVDSTLKIQPAELGDSAVYLCASSLSGTHNEQFFGPGTRLTVL.

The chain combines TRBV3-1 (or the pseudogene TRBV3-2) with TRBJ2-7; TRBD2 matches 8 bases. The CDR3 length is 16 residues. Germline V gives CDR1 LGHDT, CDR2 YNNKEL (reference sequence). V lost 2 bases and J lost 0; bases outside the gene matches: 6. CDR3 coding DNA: TGTGCCAGCAGCCAACACGGGGGGGACTACTCCTACGAGCAGTACTTC. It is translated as CASSQHGGDYSYEQYF.